These T cell receptor beta chains were read from a single sample in a study of cytomegalovirus exposure and HLA in healthy donors. TCRdb's table, derived via immunoSEQ multiplex PCR, lists solely in-frame clones and lacks some. The sample carries around 75,000 clones, around three quarters recorded once. Source material: PBMCs. These receptors were collected from a middle-aged man in good health and CMV-seronegative. Each CDR3 is given with its conserved first and last residue. The D gene is left open where the match is weak. Size tells how often a clone was seen (once, few, many) or the class of an expanded clone, and some rows leave it out.

TRBV5-6	NA	TRBJ2-5	NA	TGTGCCAGCAGCCCTTTTCAGGCATGGGAGTTGGAGACCCAGTACTTC	CASSPFQAWELETQYF
TRBV5-1	once	TRBJ1-1	NA	TGCGCCAGCATTGGAGATAGGAACACTGAAGCTTTCTTT	CASIGDRNTEAFF
TRBV27	NA	TRBJ2-7	TRBD1	TGTGCCAGCAGTCCGGGGACAGGGGGGCTCTACGAGCAGTACTTC	CASSPGTGGLYEQYF
TRBV29-1	NA	TRBJ1-3	NA	TGCAGCGTTGCGGCCGGGGATAGCACCATATATTTT	CSVAAGDSTIYF
TRBV2	NA	TRBJ2-3	TRBD1	TGTGCCAGCAGTGCTAGATGGACAGGGGCTAGCACAGATACGCAGTATTTT	CASSARWTGASTDTQYF
TRBV11-1	NA	TRBJ2-7	NA	TGTGCCAGCAGCTTAACAGGGTTCTACGAGCAGTACTTC	CASSLTGFYEQYF
TRBV11-3	NA	TRBJ2-2	NA	TGTGCCAGCAGCCCAAGCCTTAACACCGGGGAGCTGTTTTTT	CASSPSLNTGELFF
TRBV7-2	once	TRBJ1-1	TRBD1	TGTGCCAGCAGCCCGGACAGGGGGTACACTGAAGCTTTCTTT	CASSPDRGYTEAFF
TRBV10-3	NA	TRBJ1-2	TRBD1	TGTGCCATCTCTGGGACAGGGAGGATAAACTATGGCTACACCTTC	CAISGTGRINYGYTF
TRBV7-9	NA	TRBJ1-5	NA	TGTGCCAGCAGCTTGGGGGGAGGGAATCAGCCCCAGCATTTT	CASSLGGGNQPQHF
TRBV4-1	NA	TRBJ1-1	NA	TGCGCCAGCAGCCAATATAATGGAGGCGGGTATACTGAAGCTTTCTTT	CASSQYNGGGYTEAFF
TRBV9	NA	TRBJ1-2	TRBD1	TGTGCCAGCAGCGTAGCTGGACAGGGGGCTTATGGCTACACCTTC	CASSVAGQGAYGYTF
TRBV18	NA	TRBJ2-5	NA	TGTGCCAGCTCACCACGACTAGAGCAAGAGACCCAGTACTTC	CASSPRLEQETQYF
TRBV28	NA	TRBJ2-7	NA	TGTGCCAGCAGTTTTCAGGCCTACGAGCAGTACTTC	CASSFQAYEQYF
TRBV5-6	NA	TRBJ2-7	NA	TGTGCCAGCAGTCAGGGGTCCTACGAGCAGTACTTC	CASSQGSYEQYF
TRBV6-1	NA	TRBJ1-5	NA	TGTGCCAGCAATCGACAGGACCATCAGCCCCAGCATTTT	CASNRQDHQPQHF
TRBV6-5	NA	TRBJ1-2	NA	TGTGCCAGCAGGGTCCGGGGCTATGGCTACACCTTC	CASRVRGYGYTF
TRBV6-5	NA	TRBJ1-1	NA	TGTGCCAGCAGTTGGACAGAGAACACTGAAGCTTTCTTT	CASSWTENTEAFF
TRBV9	NA	TRBJ1-1	NA	TGTGCCAGCAGCGGGGGTATGGGGGGTTGGGCTGAAGCTTTCTTT	CASSGGMGGWAEAFF
TRBV5-5	NA	TRBJ2-1	NA	TGTGCCAGCAGCTTGGCCGTGACACTCAGCTCCTACAATGAGCAGTTCTTC	CASSLAVTLSSYNEQFF
TRBV5-4	NA	TRBJ2-5	NA	TGTGCCAGCAGCTCACCTCAGGGTCAAGAGACCCAGTACTTC	CASSSPQGQETQYF
TRBV28	NA	TRBJ2-7	TRBD1	TGTGCCAGCTCTATACCCGGGACAGGGTACAACGAGCAGTACTTC	CASSIPGTGYNEQYF
TRBV7-2	NA	TRBJ1-2	NA	TGTGCCAGCAGCGTCGACACTAACTATGGCTACACCTTC	CASSVDTNYGYTF
TRBV9	NA	TRBJ2-7	TRBD1	TGTGCCAGCAGCGTAGAGGGCGGACAGGGGGACTCCTACGAGCAGTACTTC	CASSVEGGQGDSYEQYF
TRBV5-1	NA	TRBJ1-6	NA	TGCGCCAGCAGCTTGGTTACAGATAATTCACCCCTCCACTTT	CASSLVTDNSPLHF
TRBV5-1	NA	TRBJ1-2	TRBD1	TGCGCCAGCAGCTCAGGGGGTTCTCTCGACTATGGCTACACCTTC	CASSSGGSLDYGYTF
TRBV5-1	NA	TRBJ2-7	NA	TGCGCCAGCAGCCTCACTTCAGGGCCTCGGGAGCAGTACTTC	CASSLTSGPREQYF
TRBV7-9	NA	TRBJ2-7	NA	TGTTCCAGCAGCTCGGTCCACTACGAGCAGTACTTC	CSSSSVHYEQYF
TRBV2	few	TRBJ1-4	NA	TGTGCCAGCAGTGAATTGATCGGGGGGAGGGAAAAACTGTTTTTT	CASSELIGGREKLFF
TRBV5-1	NA	TRBJ2-1	NA	TGCGCCAGCACCGAAGGGACTTTCAGCTCCTACAATGAGCAGTTCTTC	CASTEGTFSSYNEQFF
TRBV18	NA	TRBJ1-5	NA	TGTCCCAGCTCACGCGGGGGGCAGGGCAATCAGCCCCAGCATTTT	CPSSRGGQGNQPQHF
TRBV7-3	NA	TRBJ1-1	TRBD1	TGTGCCAGCAGCTTTCAGGGGGACACTGAAGCTTTCTTT	CASSFQGDTEAFF
TRBV11-1	NA	TRBJ2-5	NA	TGTGCCAGCAGCTCCGGTTTGGCCCAGTACTTC	CASSSGLAQYF
TRBV5-1	NA	TRBJ1-2	NA	TGCGCCAGCAGCTTGGGACAGGATATCTATGGCTACACCTTC	CASSLGQDIYGYTF
TRBV5-1	NA	TRBJ2-5	TRBD1	TGCGCCAGCAGCCCGGGACAGGGAACCGAGACCCAGTACTTC	CASSPGQGTETQYF
TRBV5-4	NA	TRBJ2-2	NA	TGTGCCAGCAGCCTTCAGGGAATTGCCGGGGAGCTGTTTTTT	CASSLQGIAGELFF
TRBV6-5	NA	TRBJ2-2	NA	TGTGCCAGCAGGAAGGGGGCGAACACCGGGGAGCTGTTTTTT	CASRKGANTGELFF
TRBV10-3	NA	TRBJ1-1	TRBD1	TGTGCCACCGGAGACGTTGGACAGGGGGACACTGAAGCTTTCTTT	CATGDVGQGDTEAFF
TRBV11-2	NA	TRBJ2-7	TRBD1	TGTGCCAGCAGCCGACAGGGTTACGAGCAGTACTTC	CASSRQGYEQYF
TRBV9	NA	TRBJ2-3	NA	TGTGCCAGCAGCGTAGGTTTCATGGATACGCAGTATTTT	CASSVGFMDTQYF
TRBV5-1	NA	TRBJ2-3	TRBD2	TGCGCCAGCAGCTTCATGTCAGGCGGGGGGGCCGCAGATACGCAGTATTTT	CASSFMSGGGAADTQYF
TRBV19	NA	TRBJ2-5	TRBD1	TGTGCCAGTAGTCATGCCGGGACAGGTCCCCTGCAGTACTTC	CASSHAGTGPLQYF
TRBV30	NA	TRBJ2-7	TRBD1	TGTGCCTGGAGAGGGGGCGGCGAGCAGTACTTC	CAWRGGGEQYF
TRBV5-4	NA	TRBJ2-1	TRBD2	TGTGCCAGCAGCTTAGCTAGCGGGAGAAGGGATGAGCAGTTCTTC	CASSLASGRRDEQFF
TRBV7-9	NA	TRBJ1-1	NA	TGTGCCAGCAGCTGGTCGGGGGAAGCTTTCTTT	CASSWSGEAFF
TRBV6-4	NA	TRBJ1-2	NA	TGTGCCAGCAGTCCTACAGGGAGCGATGGCTACACCTTC	CASSPTGSDGYTF